This TCR beta chain came from a study of graft-versus-host responses after intestinal transplantation. Study-wide context: Each of the recipients got a multivisceral, liver-intestinal, or isolated intestinal transplant. Induction with anti-thymocyte globulin, then tacrolimus and steroids for about 3 years, was given to all recipients. The study, taken as a whole, reports: The study associated peak circulating GvH clone levels with early post-transplant HvG declines. The authors found GvH clones in recipient marrow, some appearing first in ileum or blood.

Assay used: immunoSEQ multiplex PCR; TCRdb lists only in-frame clones, some missing. The sample contains fewer than 50,000 clones, about 91% of which appear only once. As regards this clone: Its antigen is not identified.

The input for sequencing was PBMCs, taken 524 days after transplant. The sequence came from a human patient who received an intestinal transplant, so some T cells may come from the graft donor.

This CDR3 reads CASSVGLREEAFF. The CDR3 DNA follows: TGTGCCAGCAGCGTAGGGTTAAGGGAGGAAGCTTTCTTT. This chain uses TRBV9 with TRBJ1-1; no definite D call. The V end lost 0 bases, the J end lost 8 bases, and 11 bases lay between the germline ends. This CDR3 spans 13 amino acids. CDR1 is SGDLS, CDR2 YYNGEE, per germline. Filled out from reference TRBV9 and TRBJ1-1, the complete variable domain reads DSGVTQTPKHLITATGQRVTLRCSPRSGDLSVYWYQQSLDQGLQFLIQYYNGEERAKGNILERFSAQQFPDLHSELNLSSLELGDSALYFCASSVGLREEAFFGQGTRLTVV.